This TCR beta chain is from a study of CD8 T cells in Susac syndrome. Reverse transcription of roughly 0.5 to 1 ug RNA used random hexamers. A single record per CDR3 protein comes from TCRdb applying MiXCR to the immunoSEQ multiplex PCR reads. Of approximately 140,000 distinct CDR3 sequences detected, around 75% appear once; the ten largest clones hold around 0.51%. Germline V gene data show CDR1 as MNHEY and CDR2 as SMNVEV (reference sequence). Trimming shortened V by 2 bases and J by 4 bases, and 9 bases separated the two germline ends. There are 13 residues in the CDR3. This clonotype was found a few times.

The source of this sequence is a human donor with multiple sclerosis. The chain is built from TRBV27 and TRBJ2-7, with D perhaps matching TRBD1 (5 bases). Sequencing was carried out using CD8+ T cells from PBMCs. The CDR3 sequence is CASSLRQKYEQYF. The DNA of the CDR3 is TGTGCCAGCAGTTTAAGACAGAAGTACGAGCAGTACTTC.